These 6 T cell receptor beta chains share one sample of origin, sequenced in a study of blood T cell repertoires in COVID-19. Generated by immunoSEQ multiplex PCR, the TCRdb table keeps only in-frame clones and is missing some. The data show some 450,000 clones, around 88% seen once. Sequencing was done on a sample of peripheral blood. These receptors were collected from a woman in her 50s with COVID-19, enrolled during active disease.

This rearrangement joins TRBV27 to TRBJ2-1; 8 nucleotides line up with TRBD2. The CDR3 totals 15 residues. Looked up from germline, CDR1 is MNHEY and CDR2 is SMNVEV (reference sequence). J gave up 5 bases and V 2 bases, and 5 bases lay outside the gene matches. This CDR3 is CASSLGRGAHNEQFF. The CDR3, as DNA: TGTGCCAGCAGTTTAGGGCGGGGGGCCCACAATGAGCAGTTCTTC.

Written as DNA, the CDR3 is TGTGCCAGCAGCTTAGGGACAGAAACCTACGAGCAGTACTTC. Translated, it gives CASSLGTETYEQYF. The V and J genes are TRBV11-3 and TRBJ2-7, with D perhaps TRBD1 (6 bases). Germline CDR1 is SGHNT and CDR2 is YENEEA. The CDR3 runs 14 residues. V was shortened by 1 base and J by 2 bases, with 9 bases between the two germline ends.

The genes are TRBV9 and TRBJ1-1, with D possibly being TRBD1 (6 bases). V was cut by 0 bases and J by 0 bases, with 18 bases left in between. CDR1 SGDLS and CDR2 YYNGEE come from the germline V gene. The CDR3 has 18 amino acids. The CDR3 region is CASSVGIGTPVMNTEAFF. The CDR3 region has the DNA TGTGCCAGCAGCGTAGGGATTGGGACACCCGTCATGAACACTGAAGCTTTCTTT.

This clone was detected once. The V and J genes are TRBV6-5 and TRBJ2-7; D unclear. Per the germline V gene, CDR1 is MNHEY and CDR2 is SVGAGI. Trimming stripped 8 bases from V and 3 bases from J, with 11 bases between. The CDR3 has 12 residues. The CDR3 DNA is TGTGCCAGCCGCGGTAGTTTCTACGAGCAGTACTTC. Translated, it gives CASRGSFYEQYF.

The rearrangement uses TRBV6-1 and TRBJ2-2; 12 bases line up with TRBD1. Germline V lookup: CDR1 MNHNS, CDR2 SASEGT. V shed 2 bases, J shed 3 bases, and the junction held 10 bases outside the gene matches. This CDR3 has 19 amino acids. The CDR3 reads CASSESGQGAPGHTGELFF. In DNA form, the CDR3 reads TGTGCCAGCAGTGAATCGGGACAGGGGGCCCCGGGGCACACCGGGGAGCTGTTTTTT.

The chain is built from TRBV7-9 and TRBJ1-1; D perhaps matches TRBD1 (6 bases). Trimming removed 1 base at V and 1 base at J, with 13 bases between. The CDR3 is 16 residues long. Per the germline V gene, CDR1 is SEHNR and CDR2 is FQNEAQ (reference sequence). CDR3 amino acids: CASSLVGGARNTEAFF. The CDR3 DNA reads as TGTGCCAGCAGCTTAGTTGGGGGGGCCAGGAACACTGAAGCTTTCTTT.